A single sample is the source of the 25 T cell receptor beta chains below, sequenced in a study of ipilimumab plus nivolumab after autologous stem cell transplantation. Generated by immunoSEQ multiplex PCR, the TCRdb table keeps only in-frame clones and is missing some. The sample has 43,000 or so clones, 70% to 90% seen once; the top ten hold 0.7% to 1%. The material sequenced was PBMCs, taken in a trial of ipilimumab plus nivolumab as post-transplant consolidation. Every receptor here comes from a male donor with multiple myeloma.

The chain joins TRBV7-2 to TRBJ2-3, with a tentative D call TRBD1 (5 bases). Between the trimmed V and J ends, which lost 6 bases and 4 bases, there was a span of 11 bases. The CDR3 totals 13 residues. Germline V gives CDR1 SGHTA, CDR2 FQGNSA. The CDR3 reads CASRKGAADTQYF. CDR3 nucleotides: TGTGCCAGCAGGAAAGGGGCCGCAGATACGCAGTATTTT.

This sequence joins TRBV30 and TRBJ1-4, with TRBD1 as a possible D gene (5 bases). CDR1 is GTSNPN and CDR2 is SVGIG in the germline V gene (reference sequence). V shed 1 base and J shed 10 bases, with 13 bases lying between them. This CDR3 spans 13 amino acids. The CDR3 DNA reads TGTGCCTGGAGTGGGACCGCCGGGGGAAAACTGTTTTTT. Translated: CAWSGTAGGKLFF. Variable domain in full (rest from reference TRBV30 and TRBJ1-4): SQTIHQWPATLVQPVGSPLSLECTVEGTSNPNLYWYRQAAGRGLQLLFYSVGIGQISSEVPQNLSASRPQDRQFILSSKKLLLSDSGFYLCAWSGTAGGKLFFGSGTQLSVL.

For this clone: Other DNA variants within this sample encode the same CDR3. The rearrangement uses TRBV20-1 and TRBJ2-1; no firm D call. V gave up 6 bases and J gave up 4 bases, with 4 bases separating them. The CDR3 runs to 10 residues. The germline CDR1 and CDR2 sequences are DFQATT and SNEGSKA (reference sequence). The CDR3 DNA sequence: TGCAGTGCCACATACAATGAGCAGTTCTTC. It is translated as CSATYNEQFF.

The gene calls are TRBV28 and TRBJ1-3; D uncertain. The CDR3 totals 14 residues. V shed 4 bases and J shed 4 bases, with 11 bases lying between them. The germline CDR1 and CDR2 sequences are MDHEN and SYDVKM. CDR3 coding DNA: TGTGCCAGCAGTTCTGGACCGGGGGGAAACACCATATATTTT. Its translation is CASSSGPGGNTIYF.

The chain is built from TRBV7-9 and TRBJ2-7, with D perhaps TRBD2 (5 bases). The CDR3 loop spans 16 amino acids. Trimming removed 0 bases at V and 2 bases at J, with 14 bases between. Germline CDR1 is SEHNR and CDR2 is FQNEAQ (reference sequence). CDR3 coding DNA: TGTGCCAGCAGCTTAGCAGGGAGCGAGGTTACCTACGAGCAGTACTTC. Translating gives CASSLAGSEVTYEQYF.

This rearrangement joins TRBV30 to TRBJ1-5, with D perhaps matching TRBD1 (6 bases). V lost 3 bases and J 9 bases, leaving 24 bases between the germline ends. Germline V gene lookup returns CDR1 GTSNPN and CDR2 SVGIG (reference sequence). There are 16 residues in the CDR3. The chain's CDR3 is CAWRTSYGGRERPQHF. The CDR3 bases are TGTGCCTGGAGGACATCTTACGGGGGGCGTGAGCGGCCCCAGCATTTT.

The chain couples TRBV7-2 to TRBJ2-1; possible D gene TRBD1, 7 bases. Looked up from germline, CDR1 is SGHTA and CDR2 is FQGNSA. The CDR3 loop spans 15 amino acids. The V gene lost 6 bases and the J gene lost 12 bases, with 24 bases spanning the gap. The CDR3 is CASRSTGSQGGAQFF. The CDR3 coding sequence is TGTGCCAGCAGGTCAACCGGGAGCCAGGGGGGAGCGCAGTTCTTC.

V is TRBV7-9 and J is TRBJ2-5, with a tentative D call TRBD1 (6 bases). In germline, CDR1 is SEHNR, CDR2 FQNEAQ (reference sequence). V was cut by 5 bases and J by 0 bases, with 13 bases left in between. The length of the CDR3 is 15 residues. The CDR3 is CASSTRTVYQETQYF. The CDR3 DNA follows: TGTGCCAGCAGCACGAGGACAGTGTACCAAGAGACCCAGTACTTC.

The J gene is TRBJ2-5, the V gene TRBV19, with D perhaps given as TRBD1 or TRBD2 (5 bases each). Germline CDR1 reads LNHDA; CDR2 reads SQIVND (reference sequence). Trimming cost V 3 bases and J 4 bases, with 9 bases left between them. This CDR3 is 13 amino acids long. The CDR3 reads CASSMRGSETQYF. The CDR3 region has the DNA TGTGCCAGTAGTATGAGGGGATCAGAGACCCAGTACTTC.

This clone was recorded only once. The V gene is TRBV19, the J gene TRBJ1-4; D call uncertain. V lost 5 bases, J lost 4 bases, and 8 bases lay in between. Germline CDR1 is LNHDA and CDR2 is SQIVND (reference sequence). The CDR3 is 13 residues long. The CDR3 region has the DNA TGTGCCAGTAGTCCGCCGGGTAATGAAAAACTGTTTTTT. As protein: CASSPPGNEKLFF.

V gene TRBV10-2 combines with J gene TRBJ2-1, with 16 bases aligning to TRBD2. The CDR3 has 18 residues. Germline V gives CDR1 WSHSY, CDR2 SAAADI. V dropped 7 bases and J dropped 4; count of bases not matched to a gene: 10. As DNA, the CDR3 is TGCGCCAGCATCACCGGGACTAGCGGGAGGGTAAGGTACAATGAGCAGTTCTTC. The encoded protein is CASITGTSGRVRYNEQFF.

CDR3 residues: CSVEDLEGNYGYTF. The CDR3 nucleotides read TGCAGCGTTGAAGATCTGGAGGGTAACTATGGCTACACCTTC. The chain links TRBV29-1 to TRBJ1-2; D gene uncertain. The CDR3 covers 14 residues. In germline, CDR1 is SQVTM, CDR2 ANQGSEA. V lost 0 bases and J 1 base, leaving 9 bases between the germline ends.

This chain connects TRBV27 to TRBJ2-3, with D possibly TRBD2 on 6 matching bases. CDR1 MNHEY and CDR2 SMNVEV come from the germline V gene (reference sequence). Trimming took 6 bases from V and 1 from J, leaving 11 bases between them. The CDR3 is made up of 14 amino acids. This chain's CDR3 is CASSGGPGTDTQYF. The CDR3 nucleotides read TGTGCCAGCAGCGGAGGGCCCGGCACAGATACGCAGTATTTT.

J is TRBJ2-1 and V is TRBV6-1, with D perhaps matching TRBD1 (6 bases). This CDR3 has 14 amino acids. Germline CDR1 reads MNHNS; CDR2 reads SASEGT. Trimming left V 1 base short and J 8 bases short, with 12 bases between. The CDR3 here is CASSEGGRGHEQFF. CDR3 DNA sequence: TGTGCCAGCAGTGAAGGGGGGCGCGGGCATGAGCAGTTCTTC.

This chain joins TRBV30 and TRBJ2-2; unclear D gene. The CDR3 has 13 amino acids. Germline values: CDR1 GTSNPN, CDR2 SVGIG (reference sequence). V was trimmed by 0 bases and J by 0 bases, leaving 2 bases between them. CDR3: CAWSVANTGELFF. Here the CDR3 DNA reads TGTGCCTGGAGTGTCGCGAACACCGGGGAGCTGTTTTTT.

J is TRBJ2-7 and V is TRBV7-8, with 9 bases lining up with TRBD1. With 3 bases clipped from V and 6 bases from J, the junction kept 6 bases outside the gene matches. CDR3 size: 14 residues. The germline CDR1 and CDR2 sequences are SGHVS and FQNEAQ. Written as DNA, the CDR3 is TGTGCCAGCAGCTTCGGGACAGGGCCAGGCGAGCAGTACTTC. Amino acids: CASSFGTGPGEQYF.

This clone was seen more than once but under ten times. This chain joins TRBV7-3 and TRBJ1-1; no firm D call. Trimming took off 1 base at V and 1 base at J, with 4 bases between the two ends. There are 13 residues in the CDR3. Germline CDR1 and CDR2: SGHTA and FQGTGA. As DNA, the CDR3 is TGTGCCAGCAGCTTAATGGAGAACACTGAAGCTTTCTTT. Its translation is CASSLMENTEAFF.

This sequence joins TRBV5-4 and TRBJ2-5; D perhaps matches TRBD2 (6 bases). Germline V lookup: CDR1 SGHNT, CDR2 YYREEE (reference sequence). V lost 6 bases and J lost 0, with 15 bases in between. The CDR3 length is 15 residues. The CDR3 nucleotides are TGTGCCAGCACCCGGGACTCTGGATACCAAGAGACCCAGTACTTC. This codes for CASTRDSGYQETQYF.

The V gene is TRBV25-1, the J gene TRBJ2-5; 8 positions match TRBD1. This CDR3 comprises 15 residues. Losses at the gene ends were 4 bases for V and 4 bases for J; bases not matched to a gene: 8. CDR1 MGHDK and CDR2 SYGVNS come from the germline V gene. The CDR3 nucleotides are TGTGCCAGCAGTGCTTGGACAGGGTTGATAGAGACCCAGTACTTC. Translated, it gives CASSAWTGLIETQYF.

As DNA, the CDR3 is TGTGCCAGCAGTGGTAGCGGGCCCTCCTACAATGAGCAGTTCTTC. Protein sequence: CASSGSGPSYNEQFF. The genes are TRBV28 and TRBJ2-1; the match to TRBD2 covers 7 bases. The CDR3 contains 15 residues. V dropped 5 bases and J dropped 0; count of bases not matched to a gene: 4. Germline-derived CDR1 and CDR2 are MDHEN and SYDVKM.

This clone was counted a single time. J is TRBJ1-1 and V is TRBV5-5; the match to TRBD1 covers 8 bases. This CDR3 spans 14 amino acids. Germline V gene lookup returns CDR1 SGHKS and CDR2 YYEKEE (reference sequence). After removal of 3 bases from V and 5 bases from J, the junction contained 6 bases not matched to a gene. The CDR3 region has the DNA TGTGCCAGCAGCTCCCCAGGGGGCGTGACTGAAGCTTTCTTT. Encoded protein: CASSSPGGVTEAFF.

This sequence joins TRBV6-1 and TRBJ2-6; D may be TRBD2 (6 bases). V gave up 3 bases and J gave up 0 bases, with 12 bases separating them. CDR3 length: 17 residues. Looked up from germline, CDR1 is MNHNS and CDR2 is SASEGT. This chain's CDR3 is CASSEWGDPSGANVLTF. In nucleotides, the CDR3 is TGTGCCAGCAGTGAGTGGGGGGACCCCTCTGGGGCCAACGTCCTGACTTTC.

This clone showed up just once. V is TRBV11-2 and J is TRBJ2-7; 9 bases fit TRBD1. Germline lookup yields CDR1 SGHAT and CDR2 FQNNGV. The CDR3 length is 15 residues. V trimming: 5 bases; J trimming: 7 bases; junction bases outside the gene matches: 12. CDR3 sequence reads: CASSRTGGRSGEQYF. CDR3 nucleotides: TGTGCCAGCAGCCGCACAGGGGGCAGGTCGGGAGAGCAGTACTTC.

Note on this clone: The germline gene is not matched at one end of the junction; a read error may be the cause. The gene calls are TRBV6-6 and TRBJ1-5; tentative D call: TRBD1 (6 bases). CDR1 is MNHNY, CDR2 SVGAGI, per germline (reference sequence). CDR3 length: 14 amino acids. CDR3 in amino acids: CASSQTGSYQAQHF. CDR3 in DNA: TGTGCCAGCAGTCAAACAGGGTCCTATCAGGCCCAGCATTTT.

The rearrangement uses TRBV6-5 and TRBJ2-5; 8 bases map to TRBD1. The CDR3 spans 13 residues. From germline, CDR1 is MNHEY and CDR2 SVGAGI. V was pared by 4 bases and J by 5 bases, with 3 bases of the junction left unmatched. This CDR3 is CASSSRGLETQYF. For the CDR3, the DNA is TGTGCCAGCAGTTCCAGGGGGCTTGAGACCCAGTACTTC.